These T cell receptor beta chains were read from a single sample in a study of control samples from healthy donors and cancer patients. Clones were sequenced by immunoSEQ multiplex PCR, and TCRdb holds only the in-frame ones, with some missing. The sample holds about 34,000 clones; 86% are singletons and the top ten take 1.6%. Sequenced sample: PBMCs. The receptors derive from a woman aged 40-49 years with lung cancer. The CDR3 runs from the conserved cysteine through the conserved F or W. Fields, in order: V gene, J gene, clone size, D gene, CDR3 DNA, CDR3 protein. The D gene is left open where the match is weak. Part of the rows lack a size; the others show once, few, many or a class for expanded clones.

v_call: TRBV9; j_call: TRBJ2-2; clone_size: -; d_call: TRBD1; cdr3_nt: TGTGCCAGCAGCGTTGGCCCGGGACAGGGGAGCGCCGGGGAGCTGTTTTTT; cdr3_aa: CASSVGPGQGSAGELFF
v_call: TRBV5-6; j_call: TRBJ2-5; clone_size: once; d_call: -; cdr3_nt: TGTGCCAGCAGCTTAACGGGGAACCAAGAGACCCAGTACTTC; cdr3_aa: CASSLTGNQETQYF
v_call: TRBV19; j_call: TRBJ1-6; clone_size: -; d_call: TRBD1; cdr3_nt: TGTGCCAGTAGTATACAGGGGGCGATAAATTCACCCCTCCACTTT; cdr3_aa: CASSIQGAINSPLHF
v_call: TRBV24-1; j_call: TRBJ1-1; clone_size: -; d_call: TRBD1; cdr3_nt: TGTGCCACCAGTGCCTTAACAGGGGCTGAAGCTTTCTTT; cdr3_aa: CATSALTGAEAFF
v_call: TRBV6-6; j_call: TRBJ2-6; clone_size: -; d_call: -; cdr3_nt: TGTGGGATATCGGGGGTCGACTCTGGGGCCAACGTCCTGACTTTC; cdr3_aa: CGISGVDSGANVLTF
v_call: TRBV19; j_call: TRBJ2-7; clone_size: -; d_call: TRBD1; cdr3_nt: TGTGCCAGTAGTACGGCCCCAGGACAGGGAATCTTCTACGAGCAGTACTTC; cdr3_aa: CASSTAPGQGIFYEQYF
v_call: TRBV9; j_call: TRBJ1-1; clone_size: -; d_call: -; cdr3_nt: TGTGCCAGCAGCGTAGGGCGGGGTGAAGCTTTCTTT; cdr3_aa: CASSVGRGEAFF
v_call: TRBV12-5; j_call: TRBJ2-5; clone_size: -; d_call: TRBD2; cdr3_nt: TGTGCTAGTGGTTTGACCCCTTCGGTGCGGGGGGCAGGAGAGACCCAGTACTTC; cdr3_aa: CASGLTPSVRGAGETQYF
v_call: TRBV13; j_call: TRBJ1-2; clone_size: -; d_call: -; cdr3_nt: TGTGCCAGCAGCTTAGGAAGGCCCGTCAGTTACACCTTC; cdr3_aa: CASSLGRPVSYTF
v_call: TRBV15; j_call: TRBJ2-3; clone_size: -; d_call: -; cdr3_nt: TGTGCCACCAGCAGAGTCCCCGGGACACATACGCAGTATTTT; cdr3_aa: CATSRVPGTHTQYF
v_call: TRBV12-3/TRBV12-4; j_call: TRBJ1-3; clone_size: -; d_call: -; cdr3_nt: TGTGCCAGCAGTTTGGACATTGGAAACACCATATATTTT; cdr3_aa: CASSLDIGNTIYF
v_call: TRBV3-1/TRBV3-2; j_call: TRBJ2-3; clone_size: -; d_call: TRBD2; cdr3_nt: TGTGCCAGCAGCCTGGGACTAGCGGGGGGCACAGATACGCAGTATTTT; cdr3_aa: CASSLGLAGGTDTQYF
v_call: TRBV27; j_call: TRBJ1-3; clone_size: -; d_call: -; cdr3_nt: TGTGCCAGCAGCCTTTTCTCTGGAAACACCATATATTTT; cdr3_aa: CASSLFSGNTIYF
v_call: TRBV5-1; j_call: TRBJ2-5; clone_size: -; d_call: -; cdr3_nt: TGCGCCAGCAGCCTTGCGGGGACGCAAGAGACCCAGTACTTC; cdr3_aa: CASSLAGTQETQYF
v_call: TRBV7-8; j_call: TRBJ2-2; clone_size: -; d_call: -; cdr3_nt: TGTGCTGGGTCATTGAACACCGGGGAGCTGTTTTTT; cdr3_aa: CAGSLNTGELFF
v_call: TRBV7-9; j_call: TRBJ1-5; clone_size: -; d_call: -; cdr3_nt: TGTGCCAGCAGCTTAGACAGTAGCAATCAGCCCCAGCATTTT; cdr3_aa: CASSLDSSNQPQHF
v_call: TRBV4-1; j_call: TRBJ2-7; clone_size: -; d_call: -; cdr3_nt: TGCGCCAGCAGCCGAGTCCAGGACGGGCAGGCGTACGAGCAGTACTTC; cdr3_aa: CASSRVQDGQAYEQYF
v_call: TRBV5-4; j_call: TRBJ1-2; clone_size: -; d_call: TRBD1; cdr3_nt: TGTGCCAGCAGCGAGGACAGGGTCGACTATGGCTACACCTTC; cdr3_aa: CASSEDRVDYGYTF
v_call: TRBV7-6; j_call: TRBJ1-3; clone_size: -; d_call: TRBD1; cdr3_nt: TGTGCCAGCAGCTTAGCCGGACAGGGTCCTGGAAACACCATATATTTT; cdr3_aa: CASSLAGQGPGNTIYF
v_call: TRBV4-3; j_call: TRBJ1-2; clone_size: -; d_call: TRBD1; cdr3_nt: TGCGCCAGCAGCCAATCCTCAGGGGGTGGCTACACCTTC; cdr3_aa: CASSQSSGGGYTF
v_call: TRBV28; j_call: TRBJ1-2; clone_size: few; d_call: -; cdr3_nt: TGTGCCAGCAGTTTGGCGGGGGATGGCTACACCTTC; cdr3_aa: CASSLAGDGYTF
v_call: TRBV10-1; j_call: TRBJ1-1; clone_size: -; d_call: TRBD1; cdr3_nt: TGCGCCAGCCGGGACAGGGGCGACTCTGAAGCTTTCTTT; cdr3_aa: CASRDRGDSEAFF
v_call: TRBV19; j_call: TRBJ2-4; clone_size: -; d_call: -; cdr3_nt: TGTGCCAGTAGTATACCCGGCATTCAGTACTTC; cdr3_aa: CASSIPGIQYF
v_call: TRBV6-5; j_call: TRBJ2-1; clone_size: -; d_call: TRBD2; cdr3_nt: TGTGCCAGCAGTTACTCCGGACTAGCGGTCAATGAGCAGTTCTTC; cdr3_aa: CASSYSGLAVNEQFF
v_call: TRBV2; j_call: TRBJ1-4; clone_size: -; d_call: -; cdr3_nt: TGTGCCAGCAGAAGACTTGCAACTAATGAAAAACTGTTTTTT; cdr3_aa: CASRRLATNEKLFF
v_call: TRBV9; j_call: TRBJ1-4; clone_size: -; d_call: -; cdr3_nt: TGTGCCAGCAGCCGGGCAGGGGATAATGAAAAACTGTTTTTT; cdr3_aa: CASSRAGDNEKLFF